The rows below give T cell receptor beta chains drawn from one sample of a study of T cells in Graves' hyperthyroidism and ophthalmopathy. A single record per CDR3 protein comes from TCRdb applying MiXCR to the multiplex PCR reads. Counted here are under 550,000 distinct CDR3 sequences, 15% to 20% occurring once; the ten biggest clones make up over 45%. The material sequenced was blood. The receptors were sampled from a man aged 40-49 years with Graves' ophthalmopathy. Each CDR3 is given with its conserved first and last residue. Each record gives: CDR3 length, D gene, V gene, CDR3 protein. A D gene is named only where the DNA matches it firmly.

>15|.|TRBV4-1
CASSQDDDVYYEQYF
>13|TRBD1|TRBV6-1
CASRQGAGDEQFF
>15|TRBD1|TRBV28
CASSLGDRGLYEQYF
>17|TRBD2|TRBV6-5
CASSYSIPSGGTDTQYF
>13|TRBD2|TRBV2
CASSGTSMGEQFF
>16|TRBD1|TRBV20-1
CSARDLTGDSPYEQYF
>15|TRBD1|TRBV5-1
CASSAGTGGNQPQHF
>14|.|TRBV20-1
CSARSRFSYNEQFF
>14|.|TRBV29-1
CSVKLTDSVYGYTF
>14|.|TRBV18
CASSPMDGAQPQHF
>15|TRBD2|TRBV7-8
CASSLVSAGGNEQFF
>12|.|TRBV6-2/TRBV6-3
CASTNLGEGYTF
>19|TRBD2|TRBV7-2
CASSKRTGTSGSRVNEQFF
>14|.|TRBV6-5
CASSYPIGRGEAFF
>18|TRBD2|TRBV28
CASSLSSPLTSGNNEQFF
>13|.|TRBV5-1
CASRIAGANTQYF
>15|TRBD1|TRBV4-1
CASSHPGQGADEQYF
>17|.|TRBV29-1
CSVAQRGLQGWYNEQFF
>14|.|TRBV18
CASSPPVSNEKLFF
>14|TRBD1|TRBV28
CASTSGQGGNIQYF
>14|TRBD2|TRBV7-9
CASSFHTSGETQYF
>11|.|TRBV11-2
CASSFSDTQYF
>15|.|TRBV4-2
CASSQDRRIPYEQYF
>14|.|TRBV20-1
CSANPTTLVYGYTF
>13|.|TRBV29-1
CSVERTPTGELFF
>15|TRBD2|TRBV20-1
CSAYGERGLTDTQYF
>12|.|TRBV2
CASSGDGGELFF
>16|TRBD2|TRBV3-1
CASSHYSGRRADTQYF
>15|TRBD1|TRBV19
CASTLGQGAIDTQYF